A single sample gave rise to the 16 T cell receptor beta chains below, sequenced in a study of T cells in tumors after PD-1 blockade. Clones were sequenced by immunoSEQ multiplex PCR, and TCRdb holds only the in-frame ones, with some missing. This table has over 2,000 clones, 65% to 70% appearing once. The starting material was tumor tissue, obtained after anti-PD-1 treatment. These receptors were taken from a human donor with basal cell carcinoma.

J is TRBJ1-5 and V is TRBV28; tentative D call: TRBD1 (5 bases). The germline CDR1 and CDR2 sequences are MDHEN and SYDVKM. V gave up 5 bases and J gave up 13 bases, with 27 bases separating them. The CDR3 extends over 16 amino acids. CDR3 in amino acids: CASSLQRGQRGSSQHF. The CDR3 coding sequence is TGTGCCAGCAGTCTCCAGCGGGGCCAGAGGGGTAGTTCACAGCATTTT.

The chain employs TRBV5-4 and TRBJ2-5; a weak D match, TRBD2 (5 bases). The CDR3 totals 14 residues. Trimming left V 0 bases short and J 2 bases short, with 8 bases between. Germline CDR1 is SGHNT and CDR2 is YYREEE (reference sequence). The CDR3 nucleotides read TGTGCCAGCAGCTTGGAACCGGGACAAGAGACCCAGTACTTC. This sequence encodes CASSLEPGQETQYF.

V gene TRBV7-2 combines with J gene TRBJ1-3; 9 bases match TRBD1. Germline-derived CDR1 and CDR2 are SGHTA and FQGNSA. V was clipped by 3 bases and J by 3 bases; unmatched bases: 6. This CDR3 contains 16 residues. The CDR3 DNA reads as TGTGCCAGCAGCTTTCATGGACAGGGGAGTGGAAACACCATATATTTT. Translated: CASSFHGQGSGNTIYF.

The chain is built from TRBV13 and TRBJ2-3; tentatively, D is TRBD1 or TRBD2 (5 bases each). Per the germline V gene, CDR1 is PRHDT and CDR2 is FYEKMQ (reference sequence). The CDR3 is made up of 14 amino acids. V gave up 4 bases and J gave up 5 bases, with 13 bases separating them. The CDR3 nucleotides are TGTGCCAGCAGCTCGGGACCTCGAGGAGATACGCAGTATTTT. It specifies CASSSGPRGDTQYF.

The chain employs TRBV6-5 and TRBJ2-5; 9 bases fit TRBD2. V lost 2 bases, J lost 5 bases, and 9 bases stayed unmatched. Germline V lookup: CDR1 MNHEY, CDR2 SVGAGI. This CDR3 has 16 residues. The CDR3 loop reads CASSYPKGGGVETQYF. The CDR3 DNA reads TGTGCCAGCAGTTACCCTAAAGGCGGGGGGGTGGAGACCCAGTACTTC.

The rearrangement uses TRBV5-1 and TRBJ2-7, with D maybe TRBD2 (7 bases). Germline CDR1 reads SGHRS; CDR2 reads YFSETQ. Trimming took 4 bases from V and 4 from J, leaving 27 bases between them. The CDR3 has 18 residues. CDR3 sequence (DNA): TGCGCCAGCAGCCCTGGGGGCGGGGGCTCTTCCTCAATTTACGAGCAGTACTTC. It is translated as CASSPGGGGSSSIYEQYF.

The genes are TRBV4-1 and TRBJ2-7; 9 nucleotides line up with TRBD2. Germline V lookup: CDR1 MGHRA, CDR2 YSYEKL. V was clipped by 4 bases and J by 1 base; unmatched bases: 8. The CDR3 has 16 amino acids. The chain's CDR3 is CASSPGLAKVSYEQYF. CDR3 DNA sequence: TGCGCCAGCAGCCCAGGACTAGCGAAGGTATCCTACGAGCAGTACTTC.

This clone was seen a few times. This chain connects TRBV6-6 to TRBJ1-2, with D unresolved. This CDR3 spans 13 amino acids. CDR1 is MNHNY, CDR2 SVGAGI, per germline (reference sequence). V was cut by 7 bases and J by 0 bases, with 9 bases left in between. CDR3 loop: CASTHDANYGYTF. The CDR3 region has the DNA TGTGCCAGCACCCATGACGCTAACTATGGCTACACCTTC.

The gene calls are TRBV5-4 and TRBJ2-3; the match to TRBD2 covers 9 bases. Germline V gives CDR1 SGHNT, CDR2 YYREEE (reference sequence). This CDR3 is built from 16 residues. J gave up 0 bases and V 4 bases, and 6 bases lay outside the gene matches. In DNA, the CDR3 is TGTGCCAGCAGCCCGGGACTAGCAACTAGCACAGATACGCAGTATTTT. It codes for CASSPGLATSTDTQYF.

The chain employs TRBV20-1 and TRBJ2-7; 8 bases align to TRBD2. With 3 bases clipped from V and 2 bases from J, the junction kept 9 bases outside the gene matches. CDR1 and CDR2 (germline): DFQATT, SNEGSKA (reference sequence). This CDR3 comprises 15 residues. The chain's CDR3 is CSASQRRGATYEQYF. CDR3 in DNA: TGCAGTGCTAGTCAGAGGCGGGGGGCGACCTACGAGCAGTACTTC.

V gene TRBV3-1 (or the pseudogene TRBV3-2) combines with J gene TRBJ1-2, with D uncertain. V was trimmed by 7 bases and J by 8 bases, leaving 20 bases between them. This CDR3 has 14 amino acids. Germline V gives CDR1 LGHDT, CDR2 YNNKEL (reference sequence). CDR3 amino acids: CASTPSATTRGYTF. The DNA for the CDR3 is TGTGCCAGCACTCCCTCAGCCACCACTCGGGGCTACACCTTC.

This rearrangement joins TRBV7-2 to TRBJ2-7, with 8 bases lining up with TRBD1. Unmatched junction bases numbered 7, after V lost 3 bases and J lost 3 bases. The CDR3 runs 15 residues. The germline V gene encodes CDR1 SGHTA and CDR2 FQGNSA. CDR3 amino acids: CASSFHPDRGYEQYF. The CDR3, as DNA: TGTGCCAGCAGCTTTCATCCCGACAGGGGCTACGAGCAGTACTTC.

CDR3 residues: CASSYQGTQYF. For the CDR3, the DNA is TGTGCCAGCAGTTACCAGGGGACCCAGTACTTC. V and J are TRBV6-5 and TRBJ2-5, with TRBD1 as a possible D gene (5 bases). Germline CDR1 and CDR2: MNHEY and SVGAGI. The V end lost 2 bases, the J end lost 7 bases, and 5 bases lay between the germline ends. CDR3 length equals 11 residues.

This sequence joins TRBV4-1 and TRBJ2-1; D is undetermined. The CDR3 spans 17 residues. V lost 0 bases to trimming and J lost 3 bases, with 15 bases between them. Germline CDR1 is MGHRA and CDR2 is YSYEKL. CDR3: CASSQDPATLRYNEQFF. In DNA form, the CDR3 reads TGCGCCAGCAGCCAAGATCCGGCTACCCTGCGCTACAATGAGCAGTTCTTC.

This clone was seen just once. The rearrangement uses TRBV2 and TRBJ1-1; D unclear. The V and J ends lost 4 bases and 4 bases respectively, with 10 bases between them. From germline, CDR1 is SNHLY and CDR2 FYNNEI. This CDR3 comprises 13 residues. DNA for the CDR3: TGTGCCAGCAGTGCATCAGGTCGCACTGAAGCTTTCTTT. Encoded protein: CASSASGRTEAFF.

V usage is TRBV28 and J usage is TRBJ2-1, with 9 bases aligning to TRBD2. Germline CDR1 MDHEN, CDR2 SYDVKM. J lost 6 bases, V lost 1 base, and 10 bases had no gene match. The CDR3 runs to 17 residues. Written as DNA, the CDR3 is TGTGCCAGCAGTTTATTGGACGCTGGCGGGGGGGCCAATGAGCAGTTCTTC. This translates into CASSLLDAGGGANEQFF.